Each of the 18 T cell receptor beta chains below was sequenced from the same sample in a study of PD-1 blockade in classical Hodgkin lymphoma. Exposure to brentuximab vedotin varied, and each patient had relapsed following autologous stem cell transplantation. This table comes from immunoSEQ multiplex PCR, and its TCRdb copy is limited to in-frame clones, with some not included. The top ten clones hold roughly 24% of a sample with some 30,000 clones, 70% of them seen once. Material: peripheral blood mononuclear cells (PBMCs), obtained before the second cycle of nivolumab. These receptors all stem from a human donor with classical Hodgkin lymphoma.

The chain couples TRBV6-6 to TRBJ2-7; 8 nucleotides agree with TRBD2. Germline CDR1 and CDR2: MNHNY and SVGAGI (reference sequence). The CDR3 runs 14 residues. V was pared by 4 bases and J by 3 bases, with 5 bases of the junction left unmatched. CDR3 loop: CASSSSSGLYEQYF. The CDR3 nucleotides read TGTGCCAGCAGTTCCTCTAGCGGGCTCTACGAGCAGTACTTC.

This clone occurred a few times. This sequence joins TRBV12-5 and TRBJ2-7; no clear D. The CDR3 is made up of 14 amino acids. CDR1 and CDR2 from the germline V gene are LGHNT and FRNRAP. Trimming pared 0 bases from V and 4 bases from J, leaving 10 bases between. CDR3 protein: CASGLVRWNYEQYF. For the CDR3, the DNA is TGTGCTAGTGGTTTGGTACGGTGGAATTACGAGCAGTACTTC.

The chain uses TRBV7-2 and TRBJ2-5, with unresolved D. The germline V gene encodes CDR1 SGHTA and CDR2 FQGNSA. Trimming cost V 3 bases and J 5 bases, with 7 bases left between them. The CDR3 contains 12 residues. In DNA form, the CDR3 reads TGTGCCAGCAGCTTCAGGTCGGAGACCCAGTACTTC. It codes for CASSFRSETQYF.

This clone was recorded once. The V gene is TRBV4-3, the J gene TRBJ1-2; D not certain. This CDR3 comprises 14 residues. From germline, CDR1 is LGHNA and CDR2 YSLEER. V lost 0 bases and J lost 2, with 7 bases in between. In DNA form, the CDR3 reads TGCGCCAGCAGCCAAGATTGGACGAACTATGGCTACACCTTC. It yields the protein CASSQDWTNYGYTF.

The rearrangement links TRBV6-5 to TRBJ1-5; unclear D gene. V lost 2 bases and J lost 1, with 9 bases in between. Germline lookup yields CDR1 MNHEY and CDR2 SVGAGI. The CDR3 runs 15 residues. CDR3 DNA sequence: TGTGCCAGCAGTTACGGACGATGGAGCAATCAGCCCCAGCATTTT. This gives the protein CASSYGRWSNQPQHF.

This clone occurred a few times. This rearrangement joins TRBV9 to TRBJ2-2, with 11 nucleotides matching TRBD1. CDR1 is SGDLS and CDR2 is YYNGEE in the germline V gene. The CDR3 is 16 residues long. The ends lost 3 bases at V and 6 bases at J; junction bases unmatched: 7. The CDR3 loop is CASSGPRDRGAGELFF. CDR3 coding DNA: TGTGCCAGCAGCGGACCCCGGGACAGGGGGGCCGGGGAGCTGTTTTTT.

The V gene is TRBV6-6, the J gene TRBJ2-6; no clear D. Germline V gives CDR1 MNHNY, CDR2 SVGAGI (reference sequence). This CDR3 is built from 13 residues. Trimming stripped 11 bases from V and 1 base from J, with 9 bases between. CDR3 protein: CAAIRSGANVLTF. CDR3 sequence (DNA): TGTGCCGCGATCCGGTCTGGGGCCAACGTCCTGACTTTC.

V is TRBV5-5 and J is TRBJ1-1; 7 bases align to TRBD1. Trimming removed 4 bases from V and 4 bases from J; junction bases left unmatched: 7. CDR3 length equals 14 residues. Looked up from germline, CDR1 is SGHKS and CDR2 is YYEKEE (reference sequence). CDR3 in DNA: TGTGCCAGCAGCCCCAGGGGGTTTAGCACTGAAGCTTTCTTT. Encoded protein: CASSPRGFSTEAFF. Supplemented by reference TRBV5-5 and TRBJ1-1, the full variable domain reads DAGVTQSPTHLIKTRGQQVTLRCSPISGHKSVSWYQQVLGQGPQFIFQYYEKEERGRGNFPDRFSARQFPNYSSELNVNALLLGDSALYLCASSPRGFSTEAFFGQGTRLTVV.

The chain combines TRBV29-1 with TRBJ2-1; D is perhaps TRBD2 (5 bases). CDR1 is SQVTM, CDR2 ANQGSEA, per germline. The CDR3 has 13 residues. V lost 2 bases and J 9 bases, leaving 14 bases between the germline ends. The CDR3 spells CSVEPDGVFEQFF. The CDR3 DNA follows: TGCAGCGTTGAACCGGACGGGGTATTTGAGCAGTTCTTC.

The chain has TRBV5-1 and TRBJ1-5, with a tentative D call TRBD1 (6 bases). This CDR3 has 18 residues. Per the germline V gene, CDR1 is SGHRS and CDR2 is YFSETQ. The V end lost 0 bases, the J end lost 3 bases, and 19 bases lay between the germline ends. The CDR3 bases are TGCGCCAGCAGCTTGGGCAGGGGCTCTGTTAGTGTCAATCAGCCCCAGCATTTT. Translation gives CASSLGRGSVSVNQPQHF.

J is TRBJ1-3 and V is TRBV18, with D possibly matching TRBD1 (5 bases). The length of the CDR3 is 18 residues. CDR1 KGHSH and CDR2 LQKENI come from the germline V gene. V dropped 5 bases and J dropped 4 bases, with 24 bases sitting between them. Here the CDR3 DNA reads TGTGCCAGCTCAATTCGCGCCGGGACGACACGCACCGGAAACACCATATATTTT. Protein: CASSIRAGTTRTGNTIYF.

A few counts support this clone. The CDR3 nucleotides are TGTGCCAGCAGCCTCCTCCCAGTGCATGGCTACACCTTC. This codes for CASSLLPVHGYTF. V is TRBV27 and J is TRBJ1-2, with unresolved D. Germline assignment: CDR1 MNHEY and CDR2 SMNVEV (reference sequence). With 6 bases removed from V and 6 bases from J, the gap between germline ends came to 14 bases. CDR3 length: 13 amino acids.

This chain uses TRBV11-2 with TRBJ2-7; D ambiguous. The CDR3 extends over 16 amino acids. Germline V CDR1 and CDR2: SGHAT, FQNNGV. V lost 3 bases, J lost 0 bases, and 15 bases lay in between. CDR3 sequence reads: CASSLYYRTISYEQYF. Written as DNA, the CDR3 is TGTGCCAGCAGCTTGTACTACCGGACCATCTCCTACGAGCAGTACTTC.

The chain recombines TRBV7-9 with TRBJ1-6; TRBD1 is a possible D gene (5 bases). Germline CDR1 reads SEHNR; CDR2 reads FQNEAQ (reference sequence). The ends were cut back, 5 bases at V and 3 bases at J, with 8 bases in the middle. The CDR3 extends over 14 amino acids. CDR3 residues: CASSQRGYNSPLHF. DNA for the CDR3: TGTGCCAGCAGCCAAAGGGGCTATAATTCACCCCTCCACTTT. The whole variable domain, remainder taken from reference TRBV7-9 and TRBJ1-6, is DTGVSQNPRHKITKRGQNVTFRCDPISEHNRLYWYRQTLGQGPEFLTYFQNEAQLEKSRLLSDRFSAERPKGSFSTLEIQRTEQGDSAMYLCASSQRGYNSPLHFGNGTRLTVT.

The gene calls are TRBV19 and TRBJ2-3, with 10 bases identical to TRBD2. The germline V gene encodes CDR1 LNHDA and CDR2 SQIVND (reference sequence). The trim removed 5 bases at V and 8 bases at J, leaving 7 bases unmatched. There are 14 residues in the CDR3. As DNA, the CDR3 is TGTGCCAGTAGTCCGGGACTAGCGACCGCTACGCAGTATTTT. Amino acid sequence: CASSPGLATATQYF.

The chain joins TRBV28 to TRBJ2-7; 13 nucleotides align to TRBD2. The length of the CDR3 is 12 residues. The V segment lost 5 bases and the J segment 13 bases; nucleotides outside the gene matches: 5. Germline lookup yields CDR1 MDHEN and CDR2 SYDVKM. The CDR3 loop reads CASSPGLAGHYF. The CDR3 nucleotides read TGTGCCAGCAGTCCGGGACTAGCGGGACACTACTTC.

The chain has TRBV19 and TRBJ2-5; 9 bases match TRBD1. J was trimmed by 5 bases and V by 2 bases; bases with no gene match: 6. In germline, CDR1 is LNHDA, CDR2 SQIVND (reference sequence). There are 15 residues in the CDR3. DNA for the CDR3: TGTGCCAGTAGTATAATAGGGACAGGGCTGGAGACCCAGTACTTC. Amino acids: CASSIIGTGLETQYF.

The gene calls are TRBV27 and TRBJ2-7; TRBD2 aligns across 10 bases. CDR3 length: 15 amino acids. J gave up 2 bases and V 10 bases, and 11 bases lay outside the gene matches. Germline V gene data show CDR1 as MNHEY and CDR2 as SMNVEV (reference sequence). The CDR3 reads CATQKAGGTPYEQYF. DNA for the CDR3: TGTGCCACCCAGAAAGCGGGAGGGACACCCTACGAGCAGTACTTC.